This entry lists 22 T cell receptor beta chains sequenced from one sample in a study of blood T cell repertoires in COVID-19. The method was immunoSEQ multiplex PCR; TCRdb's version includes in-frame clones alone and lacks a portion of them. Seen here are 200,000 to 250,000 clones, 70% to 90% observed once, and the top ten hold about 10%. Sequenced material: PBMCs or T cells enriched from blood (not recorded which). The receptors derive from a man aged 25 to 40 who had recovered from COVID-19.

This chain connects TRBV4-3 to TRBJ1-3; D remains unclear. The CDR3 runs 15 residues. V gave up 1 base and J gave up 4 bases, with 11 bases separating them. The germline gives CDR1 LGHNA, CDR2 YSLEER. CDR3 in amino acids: CASSQGGLGGNTIYF. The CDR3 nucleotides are TGCGCCAGCAGCCAAGGCGGGTTGGGCGGAAACACCATATATTTT.

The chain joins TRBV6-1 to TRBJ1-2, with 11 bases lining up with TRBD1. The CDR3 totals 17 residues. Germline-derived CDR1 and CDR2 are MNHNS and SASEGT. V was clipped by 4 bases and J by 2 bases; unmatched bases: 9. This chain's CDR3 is CASSAPGTGGGNYGYTF. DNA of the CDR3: TGTGCCAGCAGTGCTCCCGGGACAGGGGGAGGGAACTATGGCTACACCTTC.

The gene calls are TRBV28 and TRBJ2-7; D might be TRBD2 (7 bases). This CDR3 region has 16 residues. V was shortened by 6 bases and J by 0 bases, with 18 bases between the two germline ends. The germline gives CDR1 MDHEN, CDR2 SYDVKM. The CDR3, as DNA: TGTGCCAGCAGCCGGGCCGGGGGGCGAACCTCCTACGAGCAGTACTTC. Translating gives CASSRAGGRTSYEQYF.

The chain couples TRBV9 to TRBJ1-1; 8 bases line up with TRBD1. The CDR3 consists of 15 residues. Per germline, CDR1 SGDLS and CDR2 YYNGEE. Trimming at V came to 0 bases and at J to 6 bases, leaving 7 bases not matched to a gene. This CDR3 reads CASSVDSTGVAEAFF. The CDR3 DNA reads TGTGCCAGCAGCGTAGATTCGACAGGGGTGGCTGAAGCTTTCTTT.

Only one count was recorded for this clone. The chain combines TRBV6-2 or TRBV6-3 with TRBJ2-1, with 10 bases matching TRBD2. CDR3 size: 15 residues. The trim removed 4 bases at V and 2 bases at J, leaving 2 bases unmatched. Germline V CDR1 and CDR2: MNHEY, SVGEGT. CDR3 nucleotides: TGTGCCAGCAGTTTACTAGCGGGGACCTACAATGAGCAGTTCTTC. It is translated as CASSLLAGTYNEQFF.

The CDR3 loop is CASSSQGAGPSPLHF. The CDR3 DNA reads as TGTGCCAGCAGCTCACAGGGGGCAGGGCCCTCACCCCTCCACTTT. This rearrangement joins TRBV7-9 to TRBJ1-6; 9 nucleotides match TRBD1. The V segment lost 4 bases and the J segment 10 bases; nucleotides outside the gene matches: 8. Germline values: CDR1 SEHNR, CDR2 FQNEAQ (reference sequence). The CDR3 is made up of 15 amino acids.

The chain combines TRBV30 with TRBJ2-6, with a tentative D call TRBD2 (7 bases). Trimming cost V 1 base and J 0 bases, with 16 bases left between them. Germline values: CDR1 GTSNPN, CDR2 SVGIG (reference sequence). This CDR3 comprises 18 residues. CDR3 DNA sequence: TGTGCCTGGAGTGGGGGGGGGCAGACCCTCTCTGGGGCCAACGTCCTGACTTTC. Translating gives CAWSGGGQTLSGANVLTF.

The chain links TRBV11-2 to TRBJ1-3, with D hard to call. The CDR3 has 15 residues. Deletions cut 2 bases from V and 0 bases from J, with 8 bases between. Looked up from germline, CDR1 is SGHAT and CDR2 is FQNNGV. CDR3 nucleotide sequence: TGTGCCAGCAGCTTAATCTCCAGCTCTGGAAACACCATATATTTT. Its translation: CASSLISSSGNTIYF.

In DNA, the CDR3 is TGTGCCAGCAGCTTAGGGAGCTTTGCAACTAATGAAAAACTGTTTTTT. It is translated as CASSLGSFATNEKLFF. This chain links TRBV7-9 with TRBJ1-4; D remains unclear. The V gene lost 1 base and the J gene lost 0 bases, with 9 bases spanning the gap. This CDR3 region has 16 residues. Germline V lookup: CDR1 SEHNR, CDR2 FQNEAQ (reference sequence).

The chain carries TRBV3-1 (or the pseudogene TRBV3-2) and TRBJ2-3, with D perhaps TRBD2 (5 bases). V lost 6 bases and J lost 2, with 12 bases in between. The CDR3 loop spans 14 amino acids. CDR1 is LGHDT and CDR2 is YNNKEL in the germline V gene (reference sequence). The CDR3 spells CASSRGLVTDTQYF. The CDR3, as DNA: TGTGCCAGCAGTCGCGGACTGGTCACAGATACGCAGTATTTT.

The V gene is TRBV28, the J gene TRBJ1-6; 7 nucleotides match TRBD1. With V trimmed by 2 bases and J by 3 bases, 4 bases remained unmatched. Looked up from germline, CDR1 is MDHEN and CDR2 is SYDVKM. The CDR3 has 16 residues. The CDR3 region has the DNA TGTGCCAGCAGTTTAAAGTCAGGGGGCTATAATTCACCCCTCCACTTT. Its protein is CASSLKSGGYNSPLHF. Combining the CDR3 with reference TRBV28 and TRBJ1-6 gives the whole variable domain DVKVTQSSRYLVKRTGEKVFLECVQDMDHENMFWYRQDPGLGLRLIYFSYDVKMKEKGDIPEGYSVSREKKERFSLILESASTNQTSMYLCASSLKSGGYNSPLHFGNGTRLTVT.

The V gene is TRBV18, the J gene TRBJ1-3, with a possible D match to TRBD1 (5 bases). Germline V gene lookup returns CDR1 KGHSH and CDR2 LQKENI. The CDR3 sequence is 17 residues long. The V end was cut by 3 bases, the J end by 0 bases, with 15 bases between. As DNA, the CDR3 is TGTGCCAGCTCACCTTTCATTGACAGCAACTCTGGAAACACCATATATTTT. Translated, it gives CASSPFIDSNSGNTIYF.

The CDR3 loop reads CASSPMAGRRPGELFF. CDR3 bases: TGTGCCAGCAGTCCCATGGCGGGGCGCCGTCCCGGGGAGCTGTTTTTT. The chain carries TRBV2 and TRBJ2-2; perhaps TRBD2 as D (6 bases). CDR1 and CDR2 (germline): SNHLY, FYNNEI. CDR3 length equals 16 residues. Trimming removed 5 bases at V and 6 bases at J, with 19 bases between.

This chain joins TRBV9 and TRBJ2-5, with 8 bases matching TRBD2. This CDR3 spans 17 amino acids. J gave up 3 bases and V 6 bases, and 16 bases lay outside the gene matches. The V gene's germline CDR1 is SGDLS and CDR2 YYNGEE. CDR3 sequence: CASNERVGGGKEETQYF. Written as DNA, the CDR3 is TGTGCCAGCAACGAGAGGGTAGGCGGGGGGAAAGAAGAGACCCAGTACTTC.

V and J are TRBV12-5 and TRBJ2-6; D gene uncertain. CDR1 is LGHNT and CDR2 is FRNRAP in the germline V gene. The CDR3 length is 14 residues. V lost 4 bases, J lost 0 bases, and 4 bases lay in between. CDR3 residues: CASGSPSGANVLTF. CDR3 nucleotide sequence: TGTGCTAGTGGTTCTCCCTCTGGGGCCAACGTCCTGACTTTC. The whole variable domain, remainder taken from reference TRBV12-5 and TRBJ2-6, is DARVTQTPRHKVTEMGQEVTMRCQPILGHNTVFWYRQTMMQGLELLAYFRNRAPLDDSGMPKDRFSAEMPDATLATLKIQPSEPRDSAVYFCASGSPSGANVLTFGAGSRLTVL.

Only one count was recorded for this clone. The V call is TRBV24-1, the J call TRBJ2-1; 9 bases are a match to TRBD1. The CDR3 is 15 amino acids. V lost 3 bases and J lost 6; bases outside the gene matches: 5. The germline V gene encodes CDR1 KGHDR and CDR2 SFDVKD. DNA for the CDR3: TGTGCCACCAGTGATAAACAGGGGGCGTTCAATGAGCAGTTCTTC. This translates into CATSDKQGAFNEQFF.

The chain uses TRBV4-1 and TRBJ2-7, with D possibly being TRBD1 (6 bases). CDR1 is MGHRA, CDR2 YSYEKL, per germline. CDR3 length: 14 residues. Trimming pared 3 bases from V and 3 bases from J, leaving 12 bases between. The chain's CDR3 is CASSHDDRNYEQYF. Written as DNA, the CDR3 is TGCGCCAGCAGCCATGACGACAGGAACTACGAGCAGTACTTC.

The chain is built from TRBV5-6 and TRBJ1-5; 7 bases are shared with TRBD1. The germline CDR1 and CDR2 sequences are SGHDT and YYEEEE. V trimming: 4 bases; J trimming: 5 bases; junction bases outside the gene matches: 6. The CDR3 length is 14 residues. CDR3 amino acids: CASSRTGPHQPQHF. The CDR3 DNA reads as TGTGCCAGCAGCCGGACAGGACCGCATCAGCCCCAGCATTTT.

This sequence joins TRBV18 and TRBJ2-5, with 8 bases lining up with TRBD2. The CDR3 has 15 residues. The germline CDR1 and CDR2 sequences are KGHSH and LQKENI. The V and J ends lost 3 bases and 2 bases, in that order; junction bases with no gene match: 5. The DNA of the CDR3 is TGTGCCAGCTCACCCGTTAGCGGGGTTCAAGAGACCCAGTACTTC. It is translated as CASSPVSGVQETQYF. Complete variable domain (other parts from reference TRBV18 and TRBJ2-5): NAGVMQNPRHLVRRRGQEARLRCSPMKGHSHVYWYRQLPEEGLKFMVYLQKENIIDESGMPKERFSAEFPKEGPSILRIQQVVRGDSAAYFCASSPVSGVQETQYFGPGTRLLVL.

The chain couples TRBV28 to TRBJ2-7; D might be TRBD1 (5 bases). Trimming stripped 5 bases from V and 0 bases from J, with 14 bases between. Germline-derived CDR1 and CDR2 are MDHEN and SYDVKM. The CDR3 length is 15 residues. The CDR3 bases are TGTGCCAGCAGTGCTCCCGCTACAGGCTCCTACGAGCAGTACTTC. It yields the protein CASSAPATGSYEQYF.

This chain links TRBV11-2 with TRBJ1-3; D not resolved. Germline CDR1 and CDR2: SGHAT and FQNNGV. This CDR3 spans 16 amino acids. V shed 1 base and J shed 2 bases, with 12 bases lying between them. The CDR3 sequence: CASSLVRGLAGNTIYF. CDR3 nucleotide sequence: TGTGCCAGCAGCTTAGTTCGAGGGCTGGCTGGAAACACCATATATTTT.

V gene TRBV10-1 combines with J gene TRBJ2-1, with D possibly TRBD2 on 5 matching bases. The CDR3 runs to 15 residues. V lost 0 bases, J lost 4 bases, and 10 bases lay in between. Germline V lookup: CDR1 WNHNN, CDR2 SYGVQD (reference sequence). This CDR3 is CASSESITGYNEQFF. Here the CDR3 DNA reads TGCGCCAGCAGTGAGTCGATTACGGGGTACAATGAGCAGTTCTTC.